This T cell receptor (beta chain) came from a study of OX40 agonist ivuxolimab in advanced cancers. Profiled with immunoSEQ multiplex PCR; TCRdb holds only in-frame clones, not every one. Of approximately 70,000 clones detected, almost 85% appear once; the ten largest clones hold 5.5% to 6%. V gave up 6 bases and J gave up 8 bases, with 16 bases separating them. CDR1 and CDR2 from the germline V gene are MNHNY and SVGAGI (reference sequence). The CDR3 is made up of 13 amino acids. The chain combines TRBV6-6 with TRBJ1-2, with D possibly matching TRBD1 (5 bases). The source is an adult with an advanced solid tumor such as melanoma, head and neck, liver or kidney cancer. Sequences were derived from CD4+ or CD8+ T cells sorted from blood, sampled in a trial of the OX40 agonist ivuxolimab. CDR3 nucleotide sequence: TGTGCCAGCAGGGGAAATCAGGGTGTCGGCTACACCTTC. Encoded protein: CASRGNQGVGYTF.